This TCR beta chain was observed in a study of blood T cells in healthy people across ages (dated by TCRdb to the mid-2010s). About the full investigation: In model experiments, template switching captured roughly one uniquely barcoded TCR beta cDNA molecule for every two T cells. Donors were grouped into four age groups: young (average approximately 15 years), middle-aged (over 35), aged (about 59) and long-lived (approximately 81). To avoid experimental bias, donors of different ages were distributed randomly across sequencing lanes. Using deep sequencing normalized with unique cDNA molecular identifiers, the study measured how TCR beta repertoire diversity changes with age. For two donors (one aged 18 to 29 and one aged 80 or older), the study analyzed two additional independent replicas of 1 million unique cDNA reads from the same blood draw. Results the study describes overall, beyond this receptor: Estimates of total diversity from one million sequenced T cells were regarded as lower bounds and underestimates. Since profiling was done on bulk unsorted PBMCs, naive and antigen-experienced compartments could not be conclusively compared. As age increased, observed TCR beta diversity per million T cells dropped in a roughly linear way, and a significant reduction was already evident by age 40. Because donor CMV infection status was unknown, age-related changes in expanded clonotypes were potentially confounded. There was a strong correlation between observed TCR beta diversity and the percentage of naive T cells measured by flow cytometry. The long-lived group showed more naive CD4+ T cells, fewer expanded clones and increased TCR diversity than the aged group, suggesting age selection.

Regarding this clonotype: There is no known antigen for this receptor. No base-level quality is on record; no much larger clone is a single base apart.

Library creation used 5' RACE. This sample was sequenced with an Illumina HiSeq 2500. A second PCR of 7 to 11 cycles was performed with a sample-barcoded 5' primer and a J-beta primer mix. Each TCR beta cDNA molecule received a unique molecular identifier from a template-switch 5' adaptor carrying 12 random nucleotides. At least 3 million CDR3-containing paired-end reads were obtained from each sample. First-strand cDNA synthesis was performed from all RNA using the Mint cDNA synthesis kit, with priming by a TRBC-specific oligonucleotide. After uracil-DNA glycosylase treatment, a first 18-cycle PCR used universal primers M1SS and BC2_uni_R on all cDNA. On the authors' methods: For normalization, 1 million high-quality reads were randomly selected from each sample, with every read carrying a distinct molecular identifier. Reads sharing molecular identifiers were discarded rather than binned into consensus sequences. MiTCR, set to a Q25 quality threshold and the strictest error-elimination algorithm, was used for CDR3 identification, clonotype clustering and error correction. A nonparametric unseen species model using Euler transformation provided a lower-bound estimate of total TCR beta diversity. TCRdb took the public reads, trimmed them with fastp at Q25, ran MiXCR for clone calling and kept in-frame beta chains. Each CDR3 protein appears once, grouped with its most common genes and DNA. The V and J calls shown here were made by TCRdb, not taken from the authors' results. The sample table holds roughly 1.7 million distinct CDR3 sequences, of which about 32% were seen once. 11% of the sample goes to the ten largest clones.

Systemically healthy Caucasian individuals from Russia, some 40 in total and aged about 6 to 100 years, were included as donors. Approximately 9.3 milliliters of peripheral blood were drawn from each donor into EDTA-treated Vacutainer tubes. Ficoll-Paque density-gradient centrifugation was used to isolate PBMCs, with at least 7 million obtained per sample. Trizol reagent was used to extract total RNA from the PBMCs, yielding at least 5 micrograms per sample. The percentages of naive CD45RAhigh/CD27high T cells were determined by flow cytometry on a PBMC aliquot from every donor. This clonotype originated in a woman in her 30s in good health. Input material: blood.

This receptor carries the CDR3 CSGYRDGDLLYNEQFF. The DNA sequence is given as TGCAGTGGATACCGGGACGGAGATTTATTATATAATGAGCAGTTCTTC. The chain is assembled from TRBV20-1 and TRBJ2-1; the D gene may be TRBD1 or TRBD2, since each aligns over 5 bases. V sheds 7 bases and J sheds 7 bases, leaving 26 bases between their ends. The germline V gene (reference sequence) supplies CDR1 DFQATT and CDR2 SNEGSKA. The CDR3 covers 16 residues, taking in both the cysteine and the phenylalanine. Left in the record is the CDR3 DNA by itself, 48 bases read in frame from the first base.